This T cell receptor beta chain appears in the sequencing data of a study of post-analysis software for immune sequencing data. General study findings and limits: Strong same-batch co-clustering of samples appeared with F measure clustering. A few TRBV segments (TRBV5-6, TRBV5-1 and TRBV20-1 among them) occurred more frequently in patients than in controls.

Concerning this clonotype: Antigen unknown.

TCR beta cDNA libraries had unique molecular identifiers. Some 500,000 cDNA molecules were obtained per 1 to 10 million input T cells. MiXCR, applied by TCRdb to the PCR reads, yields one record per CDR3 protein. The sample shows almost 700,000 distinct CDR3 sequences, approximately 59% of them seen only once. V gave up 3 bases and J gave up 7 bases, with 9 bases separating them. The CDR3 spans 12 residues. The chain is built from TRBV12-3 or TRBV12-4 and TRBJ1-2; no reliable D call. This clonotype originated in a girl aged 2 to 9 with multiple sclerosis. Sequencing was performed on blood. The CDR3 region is CASSFGEPGYTF. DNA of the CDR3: TGTGCCAGCAGTTTCGGGGAGCCTGGCTACACCTTC.